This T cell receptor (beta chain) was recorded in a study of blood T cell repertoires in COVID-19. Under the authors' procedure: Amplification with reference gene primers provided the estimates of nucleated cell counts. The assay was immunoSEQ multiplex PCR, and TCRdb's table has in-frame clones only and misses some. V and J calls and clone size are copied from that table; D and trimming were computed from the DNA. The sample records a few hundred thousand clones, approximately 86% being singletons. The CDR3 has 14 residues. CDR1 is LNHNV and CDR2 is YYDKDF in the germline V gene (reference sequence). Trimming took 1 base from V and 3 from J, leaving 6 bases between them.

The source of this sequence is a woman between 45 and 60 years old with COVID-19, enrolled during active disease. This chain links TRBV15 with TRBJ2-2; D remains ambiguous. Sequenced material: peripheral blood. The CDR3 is CATSRGGDTGELFF. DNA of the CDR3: TGTGCCACCAGCAGAGGAGGAGACACCGGGGAGCTGTTTTTT.